Shown below are 9 T cell receptor beta chains from a single sample sequenced in a study of OX40 agonist ivuxolimab in advanced cancers. Assay used: immunoSEQ multiplex PCR; TCRdb lists only in-frame clones, some missing. Among tens of thousands of clones listed, roughly 83% were seen once. Sequencing was performed on CD4+ or CD8+ T cells sorted from blood, taken in a trial of the OX40 agonist ivuxolimab. The receptors stem from an adult with an advanced solid tumor such as melanoma, head and neck, liver or kidney cancer.

This chain links TRBV5-1 with TRBJ2-3; D is uncertain. The CDR3 has 16 residues. Trimming left V 3 bases short and J 1 base short, with 15 bases between. The germline gives CDR1 SGHRS, CDR2 YFSETQ. The CDR3 region has the DNA TGCGCCAGCAGCTCCACCCCAATGGAGCGCACAGATACGCAGTATTTT. Translating gives CASSSTPMERTDTQYF.

The V and J genes are TRBV15 and TRBJ2-3; no firm D call. V gave up 0 bases and J gave up 2 bases, with 15 bases separating them. Germline V gene lookup returns CDR1 LNHNV and CDR2 YYDKDF (reference sequence). The CDR3 is 17 residues long. The CDR3 DNA sequence: TGTGCCACCAGCAGAGATAATGGGCGGAGAACCACAGATACGCAGTATTTT. It encodes CATSRDNGRRTTDTQYF.

This clone was recorded once. The chain combines TRBV27 with TRBJ1-2; D might be TRBD1 (6 bases). The CDR3 runs 15 residues. V was clipped by 5 bases and J by 8 bases, with 21 bases between them. Germline loops: CDR1 MNHEY, CDR2 SMNVEV (reference sequence). This chain's CDR3 is CASSDHRGVLEGYTF. The CDR3 DNA reads as TGTGCCAGCAGTGACCATAGGGGGGTTCTAGAAGGCTACACCTTC.

V gene TRBV7-9 combines with J gene TRBJ1-2; the D gene is possibly TRBD1 (5 bases). In germline, CDR1 is SEHNR, CDR2 FQNEAQ (reference sequence). The CDR3 totals 16 residues. Trimming removed 7 bases at V and 7 bases at J, with 25 bases between. CDR3 residues: CASIEYLGTALSGYTF. The CDR3 coding sequence is TGTGCCAGCATAGAGTACCTAGGGACGGCCTTAAGTGGCTACACCTTC.

Only a few counts were recorded for this clone. The gene calls are TRBV4-2 and TRBJ2-3, with D perhaps TRBD2 (5 bases). The CDR3 has 15 residues. Germline CDR1 reads LGHNA; CDR2 reads YNFKEQ. V was clipped by 4 bases and J by 4 bases, with 15 bases between them. The CDR3 protein is CASSRRPADSDTQYF. The CDR3 DNA reads TGTGCCAGCAGCCGCCGGCCAGCGGACTCAGATACGCAGTATTTT.

By share, this clone counts as medium-sized. V and J are TRBV6-6 and TRBJ2-5, with TRBD2 as a possible D gene (5 bases). The CDR3 contains 13 residues. The ends were cut back, 2 bases at V and 4 bases at J, with 8 bases in the middle. CDR1 and CDR2 (germline): MNHNY, SVGAGI (reference sequence). This CDR3 is CASSYGRGETQYF. CDR3 sequence (DNA): TGTGCCAGCAGTTACGGACGGGGAGAGACCCAGTACTTC.

V is TRBV19 and J is TRBJ2-7; perhaps TRBD1 as D (5 bases). With 6 bases removed from V and 7 bases from J, the gap between germline ends came to 19 bases. Per the germline V gene, CDR1 is LNHDA and CDR2 is SQIVND (reference sequence). The CDR3 length is 14 residues. The CDR3: CASSPVGRLGEQYF. The CDR3 nucleotides read TGTGCCAGTAGCCCGGTGGGGCGGCTGGGTGAGCAGTACTTC.

The V call is TRBV5-5, the J call TRBJ2-7; D is unclear. The CDR3 totals 15 residues. V lost 4 bases and J 0 bases, leaving 14 bases between the germline ends. Germline V gives CDR1 SGHKS, CDR2 YYEKEE (reference sequence). CDR3 DNA: TGTGCCAGCAGCGGCGACTGGTGGGACTCCTACGAGCAGTACTTC. It encodes CASSGDWWDSYEQYF.

The CDR3: CASRPLGYSPNTEAFF. In nucleotides, the CDR3 is TGTGCCAGCAGGCCTCTGGGGTACAGCCCGAACACTGAAGCTTTCTTT. The rearrangement uses TRBV27 and TRBJ1-1; no definite D call. Germline lookup yields CDR1 MNHEY and CDR2 SMNVEV (reference sequence). The CDR3 totals 16 residues. V lost 6 bases and J lost 1, with 18 bases in between.